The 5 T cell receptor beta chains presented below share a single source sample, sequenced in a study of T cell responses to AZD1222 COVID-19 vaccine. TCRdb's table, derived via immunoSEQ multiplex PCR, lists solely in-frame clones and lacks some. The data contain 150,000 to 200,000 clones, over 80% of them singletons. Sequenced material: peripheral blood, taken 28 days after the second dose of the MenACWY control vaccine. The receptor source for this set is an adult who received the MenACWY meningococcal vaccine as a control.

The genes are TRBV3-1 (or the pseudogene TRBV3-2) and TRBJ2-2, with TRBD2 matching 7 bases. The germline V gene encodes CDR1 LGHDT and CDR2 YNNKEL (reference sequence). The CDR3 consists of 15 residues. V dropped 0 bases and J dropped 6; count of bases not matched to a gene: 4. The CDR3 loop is CASSQDGGFPGELFF. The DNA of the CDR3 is TGTGCCAGCAGCCAAGACGGGGGGTTCCCCGGGGAGCTGTTTTTT.

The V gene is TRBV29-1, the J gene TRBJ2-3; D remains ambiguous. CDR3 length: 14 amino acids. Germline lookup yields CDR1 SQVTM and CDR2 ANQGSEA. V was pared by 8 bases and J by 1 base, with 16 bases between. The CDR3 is CSLEIPAGTDTQYF. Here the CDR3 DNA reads TGCAGCTTAGAAATACCCGCAGGCACAGATACGCAGTATTTT.

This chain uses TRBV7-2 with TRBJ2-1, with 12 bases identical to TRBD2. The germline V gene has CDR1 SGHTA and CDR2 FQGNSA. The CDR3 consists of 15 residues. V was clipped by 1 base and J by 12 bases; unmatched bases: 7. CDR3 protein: CASSLELAGGWGQFF. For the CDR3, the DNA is TGTGCCAGCAGCTTAGAACTAGCGGGAGGCTGGGGGCAGTTCTTC.

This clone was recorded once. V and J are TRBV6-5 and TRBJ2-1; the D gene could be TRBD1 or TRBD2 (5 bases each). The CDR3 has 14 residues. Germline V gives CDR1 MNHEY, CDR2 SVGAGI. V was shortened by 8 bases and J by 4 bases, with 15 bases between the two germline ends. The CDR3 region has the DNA TGTGCCAGCGCCCGGGACGGAGTGTACAATGAGCAGTTCTTC. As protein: CASARDGVYNEQFF.

CDR3 in DNA: TGTGCCATCAGCTTACAGGGGGTAGGCTACAATGAGCAGTTCTTC. Translated, it gives CAISLQGVGYNEQFF. The rearrangement links TRBV10-3 to TRBJ2-1, with 8 bases lining up with TRBD1. This CDR3 region has 15 residues. The V segment lost 6 bases and the J segment 3 bases; nucleotides outside the gene matches: 7. Germline V gives CDR1 ENHRY, CDR2 SYGVKD.